This passage covers 5 T cell receptor beta chains from one sample sequenced in a study of T cells after yellow fever vaccination. TCRdb re-analysed the 5' RACE reads in MiXCR, keeping a single row per CDR3 protein. The sample shows 500,000 to 650,000 distinct CDR3 sequences, roughly a sixth of them seen only once. Specimen: PBMCs, collected around 5 days after the first yellow fever vaccination. The receptors originated from a man aged 18-30 years who received the YFV17D yellow fever vaccine.

The genes are TRBV24-1 and TRBJ2-5; possibly TRBD1 or TRBD2 for D (6 bases each). Germline V gives CDR1 KGHDR, CDR2 SFDVKD. V lost 6 bases and J 5 bases, leaving 12 bases between the germline ends. The CDR3 has 13 amino acids. CDR3 in amino acids: CATSRGGRETQYF. In DNA, the CDR3 is TGTGCCACCAGTCGTGGGGGGCGTGAGACCCAGTACTTC.

This sequence joins TRBV12-3 or TRBV12-4 and TRBJ2-3; D may be TRBD2 (5 bases). The length of the CDR3 is 13 residues. Between the trimmed V and J ends, which lost 3 bases and 6 bases, there was a span of 10 bases. This CDR3 is CASSLWERDTQYF. The CDR3 coding sequence is TGTGCCAGCAGTTTGTGGGAGAGGGATACGCAGTATTTT.

This clonotype was detected a few times. This rearrangement joins TRBV7-2 to TRBJ1-6, with 9 bases fitting TRBD1. The CDR3 loop spans 15 amino acids. Germline CDR1 is SGHTA and CDR2 is FQGNSA. V lost 4 bases, J lost 6 bases, and 4 bases stayed unmatched. This chain's CDR3 is CASSSKTGGNSPLHF. In nucleotides, the CDR3 is TGTGCCAGCAGCTCCAAGACAGGGGGTAATTCACCCCTCCACTTT. Together with reference TRBV7-2 and TRBJ1-6, the CDR3 gives the full variable domain: GAGVSQSPSNKVTEKGKDVELRCDPISGHTALYWYRQSLGQGLEFLIYFQGNSAPDKSGLPSDRFSAERTGGSVSTLTIQRTQQEDSAVYLCASSSKTGGNSPLHFGNGTRLTVT.

There are a few counts of this clonotype. The chain recombines TRBV4-3 with TRBJ2-3; TRBD2 matches at 15 bases. Trimming cost V 3 bases and J 5 bases; bases outside gene matches: 6. CDR1 is LGHNA and CDR2 is YSLEER in the germline V gene. This CDR3 comprises 17 residues. For the CDR3, the DNA is TGCGCCAGCAGCCAGGGACTAGCGGGGGGAGGGATAGATACGCAGTATTTT. The encoded protein is CASSQGLAGGGIDTQYF.

This clonotype was found a few times. J is TRBJ1-3 and V is TRBV15; 7 nucleotides agree with TRBD1. Looked up from germline, CDR1 is LNHNV and CDR2 is YYDKDF (reference sequence). V was pared by 11 bases and J by 2 bases, with 12 bases of the junction left unmatched. The length of the CDR3 is 15 residues. CDR3 loop: CASSTDRVTGNTIYF. The CDR3 DNA reads as TGTGCCTCCTCCACCGACAGGGTAACTGGAAACACCATATATTTT.